This TCR beta chain comes out of a study of blood T cell repertoires in COVID-19. There are 15 residues in the CDR3. The germline V gene has CDR1 KGHSY and CDR2 FQNENV. V dropped 4 bases and J dropped 0 bases, with 13 bases sitting between them. Sequencing was performed with immunoSEQ multiplex PCR; in TCRdb, only in-frame clones are kept and a portion is missing. The data contain roughly 500,000 clones, 88% of them singletons. Only one count was recorded for this clone. Researchers sorted participants into cohorts using their self-reported clinical history. The sequencing sample was made of PBMCs or T cells enriched from blood (not recorded which). The chain employs TRBV16 and TRBJ2-7, with D tentatively TRBD2 (5 bases). The TCR originated in a woman aged 40 to 50 who had recovered from COVID-19. The CDR3 loop reads CASSLLGGFSYEQYF. The CDR3 bases are TGTGCCAGCAGCCTCCTCGGCGGGTTCTCCTACGAGCAGTACTTC.